The next 5 T cell receptor beta chains were all read from a single sample in a study of blood T cell repertoires in COVID-19. Using immunoSEQ multiplex PCR, the repertoire was profiled, and TCRdb retains in-frame clones only, with some absent. Of 200,000 or so clones in the sample, approximately 83% were seen once. What was sequenced was PBMCs or T cells enriched from blood (not recorded which). These receptors were obtained from a man aged 35-49 years who had recovered from COVID-19.

The chain employs TRBV19 and TRBJ1-3; no clear D. The CDR3 spans 14 residues. Between the trimmed V and J ends, which lost 4 bases and 4 bases, there was a span of 11 bases. Germline CDR1 LNHDA, CDR2 SQIVND (reference sequence). Here the CDR3 DNA reads TGTGCCAGTAGTAGCAGGCTGCGCGGAAACACCATATATTTT. Translation: CASSSRLRGNTIYF. The full variable domain, in which reference TRBV19 and TRBJ1-3 provide the parts outside the CDR3, is DGGITQSPKYLFRKEGQNVTLSCEQNLNHDAMYWYRQDPGQGLRLIYYSQIVNDFQKGDIAEGYSVSREKKESFPLTVTSAQKNPTAFYLCASSSRLRGNTIYFGEGSWLTVV.

The chain joins TRBV18 to TRBJ1-3, with D possibly TRBD1 on 6 matching bases. The germline gives CDR1 KGHSH, CDR2 LQKENI. This CDR3 is built from 17 residues. V was cut by 3 bases and J by 1 base, with 16 bases left in between. The CDR3 DNA sequence: TGTGCCAGCTCACCGCTCGGACAGAAACTTTCTGGAAACACCATATATTTT. Translating gives CASSPLGQKLSGNTIYF.

This chain joins TRBV11-1 and TRBJ1-6; 11 bases are shared with TRBD1. The CDR3 length is 13 residues. V lost 8 bases to trimming and J lost 10 bases; unmatched junction nucleotides: 4. Germline V gene data show CDR1 as SGHAT and CDR2 as FQDESV (reference sequence). For the CDR3, the DNA is TGTGCCAGCGGACAGGGGGCGCGGTCACCCCTCCACTTT. Its protein is CASGQGARSPLHF.

The gene calls are TRBV4-1 and TRBJ1-1; D unresolved. The V end was cut by 4 bases, the J end by 0 bases, with 12 bases between. CDR1 MGHRA and CDR2 YSYEKL come from the germline V gene. The CDR3 has 15 residues. This CDR3 reads CASSPGFAMNTEAFF. The CDR3 DNA follows: TGCGCCAGCAGCCCAGGATTCGCCATGAACACTGAAGCTTTCTTT.

The chain recombines TRBV7-6 with TRBJ2-1; a weak D match, TRBD1 (6 bases). Looked up from germline, CDR1 is SGHVS and CDR2 is FNYEAQ. The V end lost 5 bases, the J end lost 7 bases, and 15 bases lay between the germline ends. The CDR3 sequence is 14 residues long. CDR3 amino acids: CASSPATGTNEQFF. Here the CDR3 DNA reads TGTGCCAGCAGCCCTGCGACAGGAACAAATGAGCAGTTCTTC.